This TCR beta chain was recorded in a study of identical twins. TCRdb re-analysed the 5' RACE reads in MiXCR, keeping a single row per CDR3 protein. The table includes about 520,000 distinct CDR3 sequences, roughly a fifth detected once. The junction had 6 bases not matched to a gene; V was cut back by 6 bases and J by 6 bases. This CDR3 comprises 14 residues. The germline gives CDR1 KGHDR, CDR2 SFDVKD. The sample was also linked to a second study, of T cells expressing NK-cell markers. That paper states: The CD3+CD56-NKG2C+ fraction of several donors was likewise dominated by these clonotypes.

The clonotype comes from a woman aged 18 to 35 in good health. Sample: CD4+ T cells sorted from blood. The chain uses TRBV24-1 and TRBJ2-1, with 8 nucleotides matching TRBD2. CDR3 coding DNA: TGTGCCACCAGTCGGGGGGGGGCGCGCAATGAGCAGTTCTTC. Protein: CATSRGGARNEQFF.